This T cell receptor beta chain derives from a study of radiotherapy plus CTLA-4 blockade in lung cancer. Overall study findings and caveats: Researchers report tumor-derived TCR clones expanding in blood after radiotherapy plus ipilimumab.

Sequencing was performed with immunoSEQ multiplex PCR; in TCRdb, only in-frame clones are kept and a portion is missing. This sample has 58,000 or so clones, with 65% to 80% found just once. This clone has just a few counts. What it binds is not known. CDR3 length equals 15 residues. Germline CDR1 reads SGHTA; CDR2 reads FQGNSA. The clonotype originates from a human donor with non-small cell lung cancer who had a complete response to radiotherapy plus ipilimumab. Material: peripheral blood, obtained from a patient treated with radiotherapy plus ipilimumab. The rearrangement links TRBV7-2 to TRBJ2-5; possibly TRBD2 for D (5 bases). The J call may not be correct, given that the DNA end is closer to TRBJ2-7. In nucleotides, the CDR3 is TGTGCCAGCAGCTTAGGTTTAGGGAGCTCCTACGAGCAGTACTTC. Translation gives CASSLGLGSSYEQYF.